This is a list of T cell receptor beta chains from one sample in a study of blood T cell repertoires in COVID-19. Libraries were prepared by immunoSEQ multiplex PCR; TCRdb keeps only in-frame clonotypes and omits some of them. The sample yields 340,000 or so clones, around 83% seen once. Sequencing was carried out using peripheral blood. These receptors came from a man aged 25-45 years with active or convalescent COVID-19. CDR3s include the opening cysteine and the closing phenylalanine or tryptophan. Each record gives: clone size, D gene, J gene, V gene, CDR3 protein, CDR3 DNA. D genes are given only for firm matches. Clone size is not always given. Where it is, it says once, few, many or a class for expanded clones.

size: -; D: -; J: TRBJ1-2; V: TRBV6-5; CDR3: CASSSGTLSGGYTF; DNA: TGTGCCAGCAGTTCCGGGACCCTAAGCGGGGGCTACACCTTC
size: -; D: -; J: TRBJ2-3; V: TRBV4-3; CDR3: CASSQDLEGGTDTQYF; DNA: TGCGCCAGCAGCCAAGATCTGGAAGGGGGCACAGATACGCAGTATTTT
size: few; D: -; J: TRBJ2-1; V: TRBV5-1; CDR3: CASSLSRVNDEQFF; DNA: TGCGCCAGCAGCTTATCCAGGGTAAATGATGAGCAGTTCTTC
size: -; D: -; J: TRBJ1-1; V: TRBV6-5; CDR3: CASRPDRNTEAFF; DNA: TGTGCCAGCAGACCCGACAGGAACACTGAAGCTTTCTTT
size: -; D: -; J: TRBJ2-7; V: TRBV4-1; CDR3: CASSQSPQIAKPLSYEQYF; DNA: TGCGCCAGCAGCCAAAGCCCGCAGATAGCCAAACCTCTCTCCTACGAGCAGTACTTC
size: -; D: TRBD2; J: TRBJ2-5; V: TRBV7-8; CDR3: CASSFPGLAGQETQYF; DNA: TGTGCCAGCAGCTTTCCGGGACTAGCGGGTCAAGAGACCCAGTACTTC
size: -; D: TRBD2; J: TRBJ2-3; V: TRBV2; CDR3: CASLERGGRDTQYF; DNA: TGTGCCAGCCTGGAGCGGGGGGGTCGGGATACGCAGTATTTT
size: -; D: TRBD1; J: TRBJ2-4; V: TRBV28; CDR3: CASSRGPQGNIQYF; DNA: TGTGCCAGCAGCCGCGGGCCACAGGGGAACATTCAGTACTTC
size: -; D: -; J: TRBJ1-2; V: TRBV7-9; CDR3: CASSLVQVFYGYTF; DNA: TGTGCCAGCAGCTTGGTACAGGTATTCTATGGCTACACCTTC
size: -; D: TRBD1; J: TRBJ1-3; V: TRBV2; CDR3: CASRQGPGGGNTIYF; DNA: TGTGCCAGCCGACAGGGACCCGGTGGTGGAAACACCATATATTTT
size: -; D: -; J: TRBJ1-5; V: TRBV12-3/TRBV12-4; CDR3: CASSRLYNQPQHF; DNA: TGTGCCAGCAGTCGCCTCTACAATCAGCCCCAGCATTTT
size: -; D: -; J: TRBJ1-1; V: TRBV5-1; CDR3: CASNRERNTEAFF; DNA: TGCGCCAGCAACAGGGAAAGGAACACTGAAGCTTTCTTT
size: -; D: -; J: TRBJ1-2; V: TRBV7-2; CDR3: CASSLVSGGYTF; DNA: TGTGCCAGCAGCTTAGTTTCCGGGGGCTACACCTTC
size: -; D: -; J: TRBJ2-5; V: TRBV29-1; CDR3: CSVEDRWTFQETQYF; DNA: TGCAGCGTTGAAGATCGGTGGACTTTCCAAGAGACCCAGTACTTC
size: once; D: -; J: TRBJ1-2; V: TRBV7-2; CDR3: CASKKGYSYGYTF; DNA: TGTGCCAGCAAAAAGGGGTATAGCTATGGCTACACCTTC
size: -; D: TRBD1; J: TRBJ1-2; V: TRBV27; CDR3: CASSTDRAYGYTF; DNA: TGTGCCAGCAGTACCGACAGGGCTTACGGCTACACCTTC
size: -; D: -; J: TRBJ2-7; V: TRBV7-9; CDR3: CASSLGGLSYEQYF; DNA: TGTGCCAGCAGCTTGGGGGGGCTCTCCTACGAGCAGTACTTC
size: -; D: -; J: TRBJ1-5; V: TRBV4-3; CDR3: CASSQDLAGSQPQHF; DNA: TGCGCCAGCAGCCAAGATCTGGCAGGTTCTCAGCCCCAGCATTTT
size: few; D: TRBD2; J: TRBJ2-1; V: TRBV6-5; CDR3: CASSYSQRGGFEQFF; DNA: TGTGCCAGCAGTTACTCCCAGCGGGGGGGCTTTGAGCAGTTCTTC
size: once; D: -; J: TRBJ1-6; V: TRBV9; CDR3: CASSTHAGGLGSPLHF; DNA: TGTGCCAGCAGCACTCACGCGGGGGGCCTAGGATCACCCCTCCACTTT
size: -; D: -; J: TRBJ1-2; V: TRBV5-6; CDR3: CASSAQGIGYTF; DNA: TGTGCCAGCAGCGCACAGGGAATTGGCTACACCTTC
size: -; D: -; J: TRBJ2-1; V: TRBV15; CDR3: CATSTHPSPHEQFF; DNA: TGTGCCACCAGCACGCACCCTAGCCCGCATGAGCAGTTCTTC